A single T cell receptor (beta chain) is shown here with its context. Its antigen is undetermined. Then a second PCR, running roughly 6 to 12 cycles, was carried out with a sample-barcoded 5' primer and a J-beta primer mix. MiXCR was run by TCRdb on the 5' RACE reads, yielding one entry per CDR3 protein. The sample records hundreds of thousands of distinct CDR3 sequences, under 65% being singletons. The data are from a study of blood T cells in healthy people across ages. Study-wide points: Older individuals had lower TCR beta diversity per million T cells (the decline was roughly linear).

Germline CDR1 reads MNHNY; CDR2 reads SVGAGI (reference sequence). This CDR3 spans 16 amino acids. The V end was cut by 2 bases, the J end by 1 base, with 14 bases between. Sequenced material: blood. This receptor was obtained from a man between 60 and 70 years old in good health. The J gene is TRBJ1-1, the V gene TRBV6-6; the D is unclear. The CDR3 spells CASSYEVRVGNTEAFF. CDR3 nucleotide sequence: TGTGCCAGCAGTTACGAGGTTCGGGTAGGGAACACTGAAGCTTTCTTT.